This T cell receptor beta chain is from a study of cytotoxic CD8 clonotypes in ibrutinib-treated CLL. Study findings and constraints: Under therapy, public clonotypes either contracted or stayed stable, and they were uncommon. The study found clonality rose at ibrutinib response, then fell toward baseline at progression.

Targeted sequencing depth ranged from 1 in 200,000 to 1 in 1 million T cells. The repertoire was sequenced with immunoSEQ multiplex PCR; TCRdb's copy has only in-frame clones and lacks some. This sample has about 89,000 clones, with almost 80% found just once. The V gene end was trimmed by 5 bases and the J gene end by 3 bases; junction bases not matched to a gene: 12. In germline, CDR1 is LNHDA, CDR2 SQIVND (reference sequence). There are 17 residues in the CDR3. This clone has a single count. Its target is not known. TCR beta libraries used 1.5 to 2 micrograms of DNA from cryopreserved PBMCs. Specimen: PBMCs, collected after 12 months of ibrutinib treatment. The chain couples TRBV19 to TRBJ2-1, with 8 bases aligning to TRBD2. The clonotype originates from a human donor with chronic lymphocytic leukemia. CDR3 in DNA: TGTGCCAGTAGTCCCCACCGTGGGCGGGGGGACTACAATGAGCAGTTCTTC. Amino acids: CASSPHRGRGDYNEQFF.